This T cell receptor beta chain came from a study of vaccination and CD4 T cells after COVID-19. Overall study results and limits: Looking at convalescent patients, a median around 90% of reactive clones were present only post-vaccination.

The Oncomine TCR Beta short-read assay was applied to DNA of cultured CD4+ T cells. DNA came from CD4+ T cells after culture. TCRdb fed the PCR reads into MiXCR, producing one record per CDR3 protein. The sample has about 25,000 distinct CDR3 sequences, approximately 50% seen once. This clonotype has more than one count but fewer than ten. The antigen is unknown. Treatment denoted: approximately nine-day PBMC culture with coronavirus spike peptide pools or control peptides (ViraFEST assay). Germline CDR1 and CDR2: MNHEY and SVGAGI. The CDR3 is 16 residues long. V was pared by 0 bases and J by 0 bases, with 6 bases between.

The clonotype originates from a human donor who had recovered from COVID-19. Sequenced input: CD4+ T cells from blood, cultured in vitro. The J gene is TRBJ2-6, the V gene TRBV6-5; D unclear. For the CDR3, the DNA is TGTGCCAGCAGTTACTCGAGTAGCTCTGGGGCCAACGTCCTGACTTTC. Translating gives CASSYSSSSGANVLTF.